The 17 T cell receptor beta chains presented below share a single source sample, sequenced in a study of identical twins. TCRdb itself ran the 5' RACE reads through MiXCR, one entry per CDR3 protein. The sample contains hundreds of thousands of distinct CDR3 sequences, about a tenth of which appear only once. What was sequenced was memory (CD45RO+) T cells sorted from blood. These receptors all stem from a woman aged 18-29 years in good health.

The gene calls are TRBV7-2 and TRBJ1-1, with D possibly matching TRBD1 (5 bases). This CDR3 comprises 14 residues. V lost 7 bases to trimming and J lost 0 bases, with 12 bases between them. Germline CDR1 is SGHTA and CDR2 is FQGNSA. The CDR3 loop is CASTPDRLNTEAFF. The CDR3 nucleotides read TGTGCCAGCACCCCCGACAGATTGAACACTGAAGCTTTCTTT.

This clonotype showed up just a few times. The rearrangement joins TRBV6-2 or TRBV6-3 to TRBJ2-7, with D perhaps TRBD1 (6 bases). CDR1 MNHEY and CDR2 SVGEGT come from the germline V gene. V was cut by 2 bases and J by 4 bases, with 18 bases left in between. CDR3 length: 16 residues. The CDR3 nucleotides are TGTGCCAGCAGTTACAGTCGGGACAAAGCAGGTTACGAGCAGTACTTC. It codes for CASSYSRDKAGYEQYF.

The chain has TRBV29-1 and TRBJ2-3; the match to TRBD2 covers 7 bases. The CDR3 sequence is 13 residues long. Germline V gene data show CDR1 as SQVTM and CDR2 as ANQGSEA. V trimming: 3 bases; J trimming: 1 base; junction bases outside the gene matches: 1. The CDR3, as DNA: TGCAGCGTTGAGGCGGGGGGCACAGATACGCAGTATTTT. Protein sequence: CSVEAGGTDTQYF.

In its sample, this clonotype was seen a few times. CDR3 sequence: CSAVPNYGYTF. CDR3 DNA sequence: TGCAGTGCGGTCCCTAACTATGGCTACACCTTC. V usage is TRBV20-1 and J usage is TRBJ1-2; D is undetermined. Germline lookup yields CDR1 DFQATT and CDR2 SNEGSKA (reference sequence). The CDR3 totals 11 residues. V shed 6 bases and J shed 0 bases, with 5 bases lying between them.

The chain joins TRBV7-8 to TRBJ2-5; 10 positions match TRBD2. CDR1 and CDR2 (germline): SGHVS, FQNEAQ. The junction had 3 bases not matched to a gene; V was cut back by 5 bases and J by 3 bases. The CDR3 length is 14 residues. CDR3 nucleotides: TGTGCCAGCAGCCGGACTAGCGGTGAAGAGACCCAGTACTTC. It codes for CASSRTSGEETQYF.

The rearrangement uses TRBV5-1 and TRBJ2-3; TRBD1 aligns across 7 bases. V trimming: 8 bases; J trimming: 0 bases; junction bases outside the gene matches: 9. The CDR3 runs 15 residues. Germline CDR1 SGHRS, CDR2 YFSETQ. The CDR3 bases are TGCGCCAGTGGGCTTGGCAGGGGGAGCACAGATACGCAGTATTTT. Amino acids: CASGLGRGSTDTQYF.

This clonotype was seen only a few times. The CDR3 DNA follows: TGTGCCAGCAGCTTGGACGACAGGGGAGGAGCTTTCTTT. Translated: CASSLDDRGGAFF. This chain connects TRBV5-5 to TRBJ1-1; TRBD1 agrees at 8 bases. Trimming at V came to 0 bases and at J to 10 bases, leaving 5 bases not matched to a gene. The germline V gene encodes CDR1 SGHKS and CDR2 YYEKEE (reference sequence). The CDR3 consists of 13 residues.

The chain couples TRBV3-1 to TRBJ2-2; TRBD2 is a possible D gene (6 bases). Looked up from germline, CDR1 is LGHDT and CDR2 is YNNKEL (reference sequence). This CDR3 comprises 15 residues. V was pared by 4 bases and J by 3 bases, with 12 bases between. CDR3 bases: TGTGCCAGCAGCCGAGAGCGGGCATACACCGGGGAGCTGTTTTTT. Encoded protein: CASSRERAYTGELFF.

This clonotype has only a few counts. This chain joins TRBV5-1 and TRBJ1-5; 9 bases line up with TRBD1. The V segment lost 4 bases and the J segment 4 bases; nucleotides outside the gene matches: 6. Germline V gene lookup returns CDR1 SGHRS and CDR2 YFSETQ. CDR3 length: 15 residues. CDR3 region: CASSLSGQGNQPQHF. For the CDR3, the DNA is TGCGCCAGCAGCCTATCCGGACAGGGGAATCAGCCCCAGCATTTT.

The sample holds many counts of this clonotype. The gene calls are TRBV13 and TRBJ1-6; D possibly corresponds to TRBD1 (5 bases). This CDR3 spans 14 amino acids. Germline lookup yields CDR1 PRHDT and CDR2 FYEKMQ (reference sequence). With 1 base removed from V and 7 bases from J, the gap between germline ends came to 8 bases. CDR3 nucleotide sequence: TGTGCCAGCAGCTTAGCAGGGATCAATTCACCCCTCCACTTT. Translated, it gives CASSLAGINSPLHF. The full variable domain, in which reference TRBV13 and TRBJ1-6 provide the parts outside the CDR3, is AAGVIQSPRHLIKEKRETATLKCYPIPRHDTVYWYQQGPGQDPQFLISFYEKMQSDKGSIPDRFSAQQFSDYHSELNMSSLELGDSALYFCASSLAGINSPLHFGNGTRLTVT.

This clonotype was recorded a few times. The chain has TRBV6-5 and TRBJ2-6, with TRBD2 matching 8 bases. This CDR3 has 18 amino acids. CDR1 and CDR2 (germline): MNHEY, SVGAGI. The trim removed 3 bases at V and 1 base at J, leaving 8 bases unmatched. Here the CDR3 DNA reads TGTGCCAGCAGTTATCGGATGCGGGGGGCATCTGGGGCCAACGTCCTGACTTTC. Its protein product is CASSYRMRGASGANVLTF.

This clonotype was counted ten times or more. The chain combines TRBV12-3 or TRBV12-4 with TRBJ1-1; D is perhaps TRBD1 (5 bases). This CDR3 has 14 amino acids. V was shortened by 1 base and J by 5 bases, with 11 bases between the two germline ends. The chain's CDR3 is CASSLGGDGTEAFF. For the CDR3, the DNA is TGTGCCAGCAGTTTAGGGGGCGACGGTACTGAAGCTTTCTTT.

The chain carries TRBV9 and TRBJ2-4; a possible D gene is TRBD1 (6 bases). Germline lookup yields CDR1 SGDLS and CDR2 YYNGEE. The CDR3 runs to 15 residues. Trimming pared 6 bases from V and 2 bases from J, leaving 15 bases between. In DNA form, the CDR3 reads TGTGCCAGCACCCCTCAATGGGGGCCCAAAAACATTCAGTACTTC. Amino acid sequence: CASTPQWGPKNIQYF.

This clonotype was counted ten times or more. The chain employs TRBV6-2 or TRBV6-3 and TRBJ2-1, with D hard to call. The CDR3 has 11 amino acids. V lost 6 bases, J lost 4 bases, and 4 bases lay in between. Germline lookup yields CDR1 MNHEY and CDR2 SVGEGT. DNA of the CDR3: TGTGCCAGCAGGGATTACAATGAGCAGTTCTTC. Translation gives CASRDYNEQFF.

The gene calls are TRBV18 and TRBJ2-1; the D gene is possibly TRBD2 (6 bases). The CDR3 runs 13 residues. Trimming stripped 5 bases from V and 7 bases from J, with 12 bases between. Germline lookup yields CDR1 KGHSH and CDR2 LQKENI. The CDR3 spells CASSTGLLNEQFF. In DNA form, the CDR3 reads TGTGCCAGCTCAACGGGACTGTTAAATGAGCAGTTCTTC.

V gene TRBV5-1 combines with J gene TRBJ2-5; tentative D call: TRBD2 (6 bases). V was clipped by 1 base and J by 1 base, with 11 bases between them. Germline V CDR1 and CDR2: SGHRS, YFSETQ. The CDR3 length is 15 residues. This chain's CDR3 is CASSLYSGSQETQYF. The CDR3 bases are TGCGCCAGCAGCTTGTACTCCGGGAGCCAAGAGACCCAGTACTTC.

This clonotype was found a few times. This chain connects TRBV20-1 to TRBJ1-2, with D possibly being TRBD1 (5 bases). Germline V CDR1 and CDR2: DFQATT, SNEGSKA (reference sequence). Trimming took off 1 base at V and 8 bases at J, with 11 bases between the two ends. The CDR3 is 12 residues long. The CDR3 sequence is CSARVDGAGYTF. The DNA of the CDR3 is TGCAGTGCTAGAGTGGATGGGGCGGGCTACACCTTC.